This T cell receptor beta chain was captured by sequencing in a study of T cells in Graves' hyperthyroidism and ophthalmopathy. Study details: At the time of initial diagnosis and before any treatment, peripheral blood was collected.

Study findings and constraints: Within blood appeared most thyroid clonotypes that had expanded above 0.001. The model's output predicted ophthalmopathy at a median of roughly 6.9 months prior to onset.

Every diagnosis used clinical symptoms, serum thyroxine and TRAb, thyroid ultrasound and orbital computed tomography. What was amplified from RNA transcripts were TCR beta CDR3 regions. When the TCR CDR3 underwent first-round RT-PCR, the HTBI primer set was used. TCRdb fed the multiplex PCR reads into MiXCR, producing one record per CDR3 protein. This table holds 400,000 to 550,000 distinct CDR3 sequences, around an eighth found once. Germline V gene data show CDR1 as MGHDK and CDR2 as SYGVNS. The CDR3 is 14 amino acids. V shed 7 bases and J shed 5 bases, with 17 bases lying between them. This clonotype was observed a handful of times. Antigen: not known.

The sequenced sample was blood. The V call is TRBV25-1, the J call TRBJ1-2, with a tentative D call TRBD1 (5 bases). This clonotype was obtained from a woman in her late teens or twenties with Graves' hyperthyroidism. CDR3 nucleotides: TGTGCCAGCACCCAAGCAGAGGGGTGGTATGGCTACACCTTC. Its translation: CASTQAEGWYGYTF.